This TCR beta chain was retrieved from a study of blood T cells in healthy people across ages. Total RNA extracted from each sample amounted to at least 6 micrograms. Sample-barcoded 5' priming and a J-beta primer mix drove a second PCR of roughly 6 to 12 cycles. TCRdb re-analysed the 5' RACE reads in MiXCR, keeping a single row per CDR3 protein. Altogether 1.5 million to 2 million distinct CDR3 sequences are present, around 36% being singletons, with the ten largest covering about 11%. This clonotype was picked up many times. What it binds is not known. Study results and caveats: Higher naive T cell percentage went strongly together with higher TCR beta diversity.

The receptor comes from a woman aged 25 to 39 in good health. What was sequenced was blood.

The CDR3: CASSQDHGLASDQETQYF. Written as DNA, the CDR3 is TGCGCCAGCAGCCAAGATCATGGTCTGGCTAGCGACCAAGAGACCCAGTACTTC. This sequence joins TRBV4-1 and TRBJ2-5; maybe TRBD2 (6 bases). Per germline, CDR1 MGHRA and CDR2 YSYEKL. Trimming left V 0 bases short and J 0 bases short, with 17 bases between. The CDR3 spans 18 residues.